This is a list of T cell receptor beta chains from one sample in a study of T cell repertoires in cytomegalovirus infection. Via MiXCR, TCRdb re-called the reads, giving one row per CDR3 protein. In the table there are about 740,000 distinct CDR3 sequences, roughly 30% of which are singletons. These receptors lack a known antigen. The sample here was cultured PBMCs, taken from culture after CMV antigen stimulation. These receptors were collected from a human donor in good health (CMV status not recorded). Some clones in this sample may be carry-over from other donors' samples. Each CDR3 is given with its conserved first and last residue. Fields, in order: V gene, D gene, J gene, clone size, CDR3 DNA, CDR3 protein. A D gene is named only where the DNA matches it firmly. Size is stated for part of the rows, as once, few or many counts, or as a class when the clone is expanded.

>TRBV14|.|TRBJ2-3|.
TGTGCCAGCAGCTCCTACGGGGGCGAAGATACGCAGTATTTT
CASSSYGGEDTQYF
>TRBV11-2|.|TRBJ2-3|few
TGTGCCAGCAGCCCGAGCCACGGGGAAGATACGCAGTATTTT
CASSPSHGEDTQYF
>TRBV6-1|.|TRBJ2-5|.
TGTGCCAGCAGGAGGGAGGGGGGGCCCCAAGAGACCCAGTACTTC
CASRREGGPQETQYF
>TRBV25-1|.|TRBJ2-7|.
TGTGCCAGCAGTGCTCCTGGCCCGAGCTCCTACGAGCAGTACTTC
CASSAPGPSSYEQYF
>TRBV7-2|TRBD1|TRBJ1-6|many
TGTGCCAGCAGCTTGGACAGGGGGCGCCGAGATAATTCACCCCTCCACTTT
CASSLDRGRRDNSPLHF
>TRBV7-1|.|TRBJ1-2|.
TGTGCCAGCAGCCCAGACCCCCAGGCGGGCTACACCTTC
CASSPDPQAGYTF
>TRBV7-2|.|TRBJ2-1|few
TGTGCCAGCAGCTTATTTAGGGGAAAGCAGTTCTTC
CASSLFRGKQFF
>TRBV20-1|.|TRBJ2-1|.
TGCAGTGCTAGAGGAGACCACAACAATGAGCAGTTCTTC
CSARGDHNNEQFF
>TRBV20-1|.|TRBJ2-1|.
TGCAGTGCTTCCCGGGGTCCCGACTCCTACAATGAGCAGTTCTTC
CSASRGPDSYNEQFF
>TRBV19|.|TRBJ2-6|.
TGTGCCAGTAGTATACAGGGCGTGGGGGCCAACGTCCTGACTTTC
CASSIQGVGANVLTF
>TRBV30|.|TRBJ1-1|.
TGTGCCTGGAGACGATATCGTGAAGCTTTCTTT
CAWRRYREAFF
>TRBV28|TRBD1|TRBJ1-4|.
TGTGCCAGCAGTTTATCCGACAGGGGCGGAGAAAAACTGTTTTTT
CASSLSDRGGEKLFF
>TRBV11-1|.|TRBJ1-1|.
TGTGCCAGCAGCTTAAATCCGGGGGCAAGAACTGAAGCTTTCTTT
CASSLNPGARTEAFF
>TRBV12-3/TRBV12-4|.|TRBJ2-2|.
TGTGCCAGCACCCCCTCTGCCGGGGAGCTGTTTTTT
CASTPSAGELFF
>TRBV2|TRBD1|TRBJ2-1|.
TGTGCCAGCAGTCAGGGGGCAGTTACTTACAATGAGCAGTTCTTC
CASSQGAVTYNEQFF
>TRBV5-5|.|TRBJ2-6|.
TGTGCCAGCAGCGGTAACAGGGCTCTCGTTGCCAACGTCCTGACTTTC
CASSGNRALVANVLTF
>TRBV19|.|TRBJ2-6|few
TGTGCCAGTAGTCCCCGGCAGAATATACTCTCTGGGGCCAACGTCCTGACTTTC
CASSPRQNILSGANVLTF
>TRBV12-3/TRBV12-4|.|TRBJ2-1|.
TGTGCCAGCACCTACATCGGGACGGTCTACAATGAGCAGTTCTTC
CASTYIGTVYNEQFF
>TRBV4-2|TRBD1|TRBJ1-4|.
TGTGCCAGCAGCCAAGACGACGACAGGGAGGCGGAAAAACTGTTTTTT
CASSQDDDREAEKLFF
>TRBV4-3|TRBD1|TRBJ1-2|few
TGCGCCAGCAGCCAAGATGGGACAGCGGTTTATGGCTACACCTTC
CASSQDGTAVYGYTF
>TRBV7-8|.|TRBJ2-1|few
TGTGCCAGCAGCTTAGCCCGACCGGGGGATGAGCAGTTCTTC
CASSLARPGDEQFF
>TRBV6-2/TRBV6-3|TRBD1|TRBJ1-2|few
TGTGCCAGCAGTTACGTCGCAGGGACAGGCTATGGCTACACCTTC
CASSYVAGTGYGYTF
>TRBV7-2|.|TRBJ2-3|many
TGTGCCAGCCAATTGGGGCGAGATACGCAGTATTTT
CASQLGRDTQYF
>TRBV28|.|TRBJ1-5|few
TGTGCCAGCAGCCAGACAGCGCGCTATTATAGCAATCAGCCCCAGCATTTT
CASSQTARYYSNQPQHF